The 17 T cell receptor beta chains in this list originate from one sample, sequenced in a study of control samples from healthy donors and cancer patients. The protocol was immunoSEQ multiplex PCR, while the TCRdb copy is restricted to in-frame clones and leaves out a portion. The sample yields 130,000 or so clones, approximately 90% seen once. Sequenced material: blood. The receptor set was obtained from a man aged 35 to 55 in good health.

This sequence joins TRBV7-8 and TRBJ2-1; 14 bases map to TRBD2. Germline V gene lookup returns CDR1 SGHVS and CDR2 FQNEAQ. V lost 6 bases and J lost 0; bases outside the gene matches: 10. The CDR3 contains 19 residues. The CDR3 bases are TGTGCCAGCAGTGTGGGACTAGCGGGGGCCTCTAGCTCCTACAATGAGCAGTTCTTC. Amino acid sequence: CASSVGLAGASSSYNEQFF.

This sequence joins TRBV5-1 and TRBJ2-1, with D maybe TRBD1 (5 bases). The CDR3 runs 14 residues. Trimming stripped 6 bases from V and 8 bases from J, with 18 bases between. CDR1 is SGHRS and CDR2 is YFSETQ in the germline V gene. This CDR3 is CASIGETYSHEQFF. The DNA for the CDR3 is TGCGCCAGCATAGGGGAAACCTATTCCCATGAGCAGTTCTTC.

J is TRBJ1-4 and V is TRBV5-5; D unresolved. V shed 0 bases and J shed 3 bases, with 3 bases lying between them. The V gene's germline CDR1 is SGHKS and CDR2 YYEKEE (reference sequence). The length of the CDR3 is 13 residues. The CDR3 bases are TGTGCCAGCAGCTTGGCGGCTAATGAAAAACTGTTTTTT. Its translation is CASSLAANEKLFF.

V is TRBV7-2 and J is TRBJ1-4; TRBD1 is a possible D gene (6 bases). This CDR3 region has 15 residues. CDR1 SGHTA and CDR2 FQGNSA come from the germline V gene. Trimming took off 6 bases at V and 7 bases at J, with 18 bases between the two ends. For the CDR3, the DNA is TGTGCCAGCAGTTCTGGGGGGGCGCGGGGTGAAAAACTGTTTTTT. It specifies CASSSGGARGEKLFF.

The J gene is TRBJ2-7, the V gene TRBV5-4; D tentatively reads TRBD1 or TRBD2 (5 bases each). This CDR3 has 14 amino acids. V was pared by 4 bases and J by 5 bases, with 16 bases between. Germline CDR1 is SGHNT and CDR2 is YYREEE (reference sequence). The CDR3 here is CASSPGAGVNEQYF. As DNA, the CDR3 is TGTGCCAGCAGCCCCGGGGCCGGGGTCAACGAGCAGTACTTC.

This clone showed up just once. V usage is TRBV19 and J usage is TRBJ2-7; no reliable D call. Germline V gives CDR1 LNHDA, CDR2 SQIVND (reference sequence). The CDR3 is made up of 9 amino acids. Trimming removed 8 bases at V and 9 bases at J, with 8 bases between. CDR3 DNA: TGTGCCAGTTCGAAGTTGCAGTACTTC. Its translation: CASSKLQYF. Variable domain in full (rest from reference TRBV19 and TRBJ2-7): DGGITQSPKYLFRKEGQNVTLSCEQNLNHDAMYWYRQDPGQGLRLIYYSQIVNDFQKGDIAEGYSVSREKKESFPLTVTSAQKNPTAFYLCASSKLQYFGPGTRLTVT.

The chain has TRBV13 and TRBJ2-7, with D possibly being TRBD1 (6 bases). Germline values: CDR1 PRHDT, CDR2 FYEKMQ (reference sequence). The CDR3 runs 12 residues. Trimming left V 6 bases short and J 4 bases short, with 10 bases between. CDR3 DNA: TGTGCCAGCAGGAGGGGGTGGTACGAGCAGTACTTC. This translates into CASRRGWYEQYF.

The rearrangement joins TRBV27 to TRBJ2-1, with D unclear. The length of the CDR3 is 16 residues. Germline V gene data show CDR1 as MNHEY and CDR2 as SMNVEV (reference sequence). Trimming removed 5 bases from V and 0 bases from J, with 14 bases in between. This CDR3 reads CASSPSALSSYNEQFF. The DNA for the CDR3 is TGTGCCAGCAGTCCCTCGGCACTGAGCTCCTACAATGAGCAGTTCTTC.

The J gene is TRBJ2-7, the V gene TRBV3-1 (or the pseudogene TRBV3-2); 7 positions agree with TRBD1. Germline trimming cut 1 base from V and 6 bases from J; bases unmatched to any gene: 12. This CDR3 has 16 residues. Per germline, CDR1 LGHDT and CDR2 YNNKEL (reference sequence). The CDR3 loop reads CASSQVTGTGLGEQYF. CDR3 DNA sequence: TGTGCCAGCAGCCAAGTGACAGGGACGGGTCTCGGCGAGCAGTACTTC.

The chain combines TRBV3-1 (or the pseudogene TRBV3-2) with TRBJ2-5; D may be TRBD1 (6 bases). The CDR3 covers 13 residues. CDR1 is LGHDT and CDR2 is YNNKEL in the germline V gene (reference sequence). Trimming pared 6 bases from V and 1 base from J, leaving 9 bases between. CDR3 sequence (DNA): TGTGCCAGCAGACAGGGCCCCCAAGAGACCCAGTACTTC. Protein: CASRQGPQETQYF.

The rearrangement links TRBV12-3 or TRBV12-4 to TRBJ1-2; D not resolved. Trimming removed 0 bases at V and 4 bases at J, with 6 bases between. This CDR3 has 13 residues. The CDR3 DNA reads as TGTGCCAGCAGTTTAGCGGGGATCTATGGCTACACCTTC. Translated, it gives CASSLAGIYGYTF.

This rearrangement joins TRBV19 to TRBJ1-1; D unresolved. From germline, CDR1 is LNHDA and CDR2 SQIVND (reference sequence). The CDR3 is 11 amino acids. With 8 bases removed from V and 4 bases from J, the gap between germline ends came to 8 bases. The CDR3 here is CASGVGTEAFF. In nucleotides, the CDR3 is TGTGCCAGTGGGGTTGGCACTGAAGCTTTCTTT. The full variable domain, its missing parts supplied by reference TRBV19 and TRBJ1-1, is DGGITQSPKYLFRKEGQNVTLSCEQNLNHDAMYWYRQDPGQGLRLIYYSQIVNDFQKGDIAEGYSVSREKKESFPLTVTSAQKNPTAFYLCASGVGTEAFFGQGTRLTVV.

The CDR3, as DNA: TGTGCCAGCAGTGACCAAGGGGGGACAGGGGTCGGCTACACCTTC. Translating it yields CASSDQGGTGVGYTF. The chain links TRBV6-1 to TRBJ1-2, with 10 bases lining up with TRBD1. The germline CDR1 and CDR2 sequences are MNHNS and SASEGT. The CDR3 runs 15 residues. The junction had 9 bases not matched to a gene; V was cut back by 3 bases and J by 8 bases.

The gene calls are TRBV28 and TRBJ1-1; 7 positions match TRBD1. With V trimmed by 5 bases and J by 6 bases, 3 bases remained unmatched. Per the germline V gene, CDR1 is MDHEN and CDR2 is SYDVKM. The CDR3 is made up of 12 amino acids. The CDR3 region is CASSTTGAEAFF. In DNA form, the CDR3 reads TGTGCCAGCAGTACTACAGGGGCTGAAGCTTTCTTT.

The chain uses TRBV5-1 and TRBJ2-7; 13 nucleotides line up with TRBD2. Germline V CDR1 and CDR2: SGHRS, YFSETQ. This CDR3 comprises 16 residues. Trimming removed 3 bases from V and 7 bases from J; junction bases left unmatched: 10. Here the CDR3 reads CASSWAPGTSGEEQYF. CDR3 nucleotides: TGCGCCAGCAGCTGGGCGCCCGGGACTAGCGGGGAGGAGCAGTACTTC.

The CDR3 loop reads CASSLAMVTRSGANVLTF. DNA for the CDR3: TGCGCCAGCAGCTTGGCCATGGTCACTCGCTCTGGGGCCAACGTCCTGACTTTC. V gene TRBV5-1 combines with J gene TRBJ2-6; D is unresolved. Germline V gene sequence: CDR1 SGHRS, CDR2 YFSETQ. The CDR3 has 18 amino acids. Deletions cut 0 bases from V and 0 bases from J, with 13 bases between.

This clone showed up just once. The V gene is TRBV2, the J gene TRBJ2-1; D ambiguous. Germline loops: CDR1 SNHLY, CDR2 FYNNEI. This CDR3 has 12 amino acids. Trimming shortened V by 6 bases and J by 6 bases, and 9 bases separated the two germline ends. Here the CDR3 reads CASRSGPNEQFF. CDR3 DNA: TGTGCCAGCAGATCAGGCCCCAATGAGCAGTTCTTC.